These 26 T cell receptor beta chains were all obtained from the same sample, sequenced in a study of blood T cell repertoires in COVID-19. Measured with immunoSEQ multiplex PCR; TCRdb has only the in-frame clones, and not every one. This sample yields roughly 390,000 clones, of which more than 70% are seen a single time; more than 9% belongs to the top ten. The sample consisted of peripheral blood. These receptors were collected from a woman aged 25-40 years with COVID-19, enrolled during active disease.

Written as DNA, the CDR3 is TGTGCCATCAGTGAGGGGCCGGACTACGAGCAGTACTTC. This gives the protein CAISEGPDYEQYF. The V call is TRBV10-3, the J call TRBJ2-7; D gene unclear. Trimming took 2 bases from V and 3 from J, leaving 8 bases between them. This CDR3 contains 13 residues. Per the germline V gene, CDR1 is ENHRY and CDR2 is SYGVKD.

This clone came up a few times. This chain joins TRBV5-8 and TRBJ1-4, with 8 bases that match TRBD1. V shed 1 base and J 7 bases; nucleotides not matched to a gene: 6. CDR1 is SGHTS, CDR2 YDEGEE, per germline. The CDR3 sequence is 15 residues long. The CDR3 is CASSLFAGGGEKLFF. The CDR3 DNA is TGTGCCAGCAGCTTGTTTGCAGGGGGCGGTGAAAAACTGTTTTTT.

As DNA, the CDR3 is TGTGCCAGCAGTCTCGCAGATACGCAGTATTTT. It translates to CASSLADTQYF. The chain recombines TRBV6-2 or TRBV6-3 with TRBJ2-3; no clear D. V lost 5 bases to trimming and J lost 4 bases, with 4 bases between them. The CDR3 covers 11 residues. Germline V gene sequence: CDR1 MNHEY, CDR2 SVGEGT.

This rearrangement joins TRBV30 to TRBJ2-7, with TRBD2 matching over 15 bases. The CDR3 spans 14 residues. CDR1 is GTSNPN, CDR2 SVGIG, per germline (reference sequence). After removal of 2 bases from V and 7 bases from J, the junction contained 3 bases not matched to a gene. The CDR3 region has the DNA TGTGCCTGGAGTTCCGGACTAGCGGGAGGGGAGCAGTACTTC. Translating gives CAWSSGLAGGEQYF.

The CDR3 is CASSTRDYTDTQYF. CDR3 nucleotides: TGTGCCAGCAGCACTAGGGACTACACAGATACGCAGTATTTT. This sequence joins TRBV11-2 and TRBJ2-3, with 7 bases fitting TRBD2. Germline lookup yields CDR1 SGHAT and CDR2 FQNNGV. The J segment lost 2 bases and the V segment lost 5 bases, leaving 4 bases of the junction unmatched. The CDR3 extends over 14 amino acids.

The rearrangement uses TRBV4-2 and TRBJ2-1; 8 nucleotides line up with TRBD2. J gave up 9 bases and V 4 bases, and 14 bases lay outside the gene matches. The CDR3 covers 16 residues. Germline loops: CDR1 LGHNA, CDR2 YNFKEQ. The CDR3 region has the DNA TGTGCCAGCAGCCCCCTGGGACGAGCGGGAGAATTTGAGCAGTTCTTC. It codes for CASSPLGRAGEFEQFF.

This clone was counted only a few times. The chain uses TRBV30 and TRBJ1-1; no clear D gene. The CDR3 length is 13 residues. Germline CDR1 GTSNPN, CDR2 SVGIG (reference sequence). V lost 4 bases to trimming and J lost 0 bases, with 9 bases between them. The CDR3 is CAWNIDMNTEAFF. For the CDR3, the DNA is TGTGCCTGGAACATTGACATGAACACTGAAGCTTTCTTT.

This chain connects TRBV2 to TRBJ2-7; 7 bases line up with TRBD1. This CDR3 is built from 13 residues. V lost 3 bases to trimming and J lost 3 bases; unmatched junction nucleotides: 2. Germline loops: CDR1 SNHLY, CDR2 FYNNEI. The CDR3 sequence is CASSDGTVYEQYF. The DNA for the CDR3 is TGTGCCAGCAGTGATGGGACAGTCTACGAGCAGTACTTC.

A single count supports this clone. The V and J genes are TRBV5-1 and TRBJ1-3; D is perhaps TRBD1 (6 bases). The V gene lost 0 bases and the J gene lost 4 bases, with 14 bases spanning the gap. The germline V gene encodes CDR1 SGHRS and CDR2 YFSETQ. This CDR3 comprises 16 residues. CDR3 coding DNA: TGCGCCAGCAGCTTGGAGGGGGGGCCGTTCGGAAACACCATATATTTT. Protein: CASSLEGGPFGNTIYF.

The chain recombines TRBV6-2 or TRBV6-3 with TRBJ2-1, with 14 positions matching TRBD2. After removal of 4 bases from V and 5 bases from J, the junction contained 4 bases not matched to a gene. The CDR3 spans 16 residues. Germline CDR1 and CDR2: MNHEY and SVGEGT. CDR3 in DNA: TGTGCCAGCAGTTCGTTGACTAGCGGGAGGGACAATGAGCAGTTCTTC. The encoded protein is CASSSLTSGRDNEQFF.

The rearrangement joins TRBV24-1 to TRBJ2-1, with D possibly matching TRBD1 (6 bases). Germline V lookup: CDR1 KGHDR, CDR2 SFDVKD. This CDR3 comprises 17 residues. V lost 3 bases, J lost 3 bases, and 17 bases lay in between. The CDR3 region is CATSDPLRGAVYNEQFF. The CDR3 bases are TGTGCCACCAGTGATCCCCTCAGGGGAGCGGTCTACAATGAGCAGTTCTTC.

This chain joins TRBV5-1 and TRBJ2-1; maybe TRBD2 (5 bases). The length of the CDR3 is 16 residues. The germline V gene has CDR1 SGHRS and CDR2 YFSETQ. Deletions cut 1 base from V and 0 bases from J, with 11 bases between. The CDR3 region has the DNA TGCGCCAGCAGCTTGAGGAGCGGAAACTCCTACAATGAGCAGTTCTTC. Translated, it gives CASSLRSGNSYNEQFF.

The genes are TRBV7-9 and TRBJ2-2, with a tentative D call TRBD1 (6 bases). Trimming pared 1 base from V and 8 bases from J, leaving 11 bases between. The germline gives CDR1 SEHNR, CDR2 FQNEAQ (reference sequence). The CDR3 loop spans 14 amino acids. The CDR3, as DNA: TGTGCCAGCAGCTTAGAGCCACAGGGAGGGGAGCTGTTTTTT. Residues: CASSLEPQGGELFF.

V is TRBV5-1 and J is TRBJ2-7, with D possibly being TRBD1 or TRBD2 (6 bases each). Germline loops: CDR1 SGHRS, CDR2 YFSETQ. V lost 4 bases and J lost 2, with 22 bases in between. This CDR3 contains 17 residues. CDR3 bases: TGCGCCAGCAGCCTGGGGGCTAGCGCGTCGGGGACCTACGAGCAGTACTTC. Its translation: CASSLGASASGTYEQYF. The full variable domain, rest sourced from reference TRBV5-1 and TRBJ2-7, is KAGVTQTPRYLIKTRGQQVTLSCSPISGHRSVSWYQQTPGQGLQFLFEYFSETQRNKGNFPGRFSGRQFSNSRSEMNVSTLELGDSALYLCASSLGASASGTYEQYFGPGTRLTVT.

In its sample, this clone was seen once. The chain uses TRBV5-1 and TRBJ2-1; TRBD2 aligns across 7 bases. J was trimmed by 6 bases and V by 3 bases; bases with no gene match: 9. CDR3 length: 15 amino acids. Germline V gene sequence: CDR1 SGHRS, CDR2 YFSETQ. CDR3 protein: CASSWAGDASNEQFF. The DNA for the CDR3 is TGCGCCAGCAGCTGGGCGGGAGATGCTTCCAATGAGCAGTTCTTC.

V usage is TRBV10-1 and J usage is TRBJ2-7; D ambiguous. CDR3 size: 12 residues. Trimming took off 8 bases at V and 2 bases at J, with 10 bases between the two ends. Germline V CDR1 and CDR2: WNHNN, SYGVQD (reference sequence). The CDR3 reads CASGPSTYEQYF. CDR3 nucleotides: TGCGCCAGCGGGCCGTCTACCTACGAGCAGTACTTC.

V is TRBV28 and J is TRBJ2-3; D is possibly TRBD2 (5 bases). The CDR3 length is 14 residues. V was cut by 6 bases and J by 1 base, with 11 bases left in between. CDR1 and CDR2 (germline): MDHEN, SYDVKM. CDR3 in DNA: TGTGCCAGCAGCTACCAGGAGGGCACAGATACGCAGTATTTT. It encodes CASSYQEGTDTQYF.

CDR3 DNA: TGCAGCGTTGCCCGGGACAGGGAGGATCAGCCCCAGCATTTT. The encoded protein is CSVARDREDQPQHF. The J gene is TRBJ1-5, the V gene TRBV29-1; 9 positions match TRBD1. J lost 5 bases, V lost 4 bases, and 6 bases had no gene match. This CDR3 contains 14 residues. CDR1 and CDR2 (germline): SQVTM, ANQGSEA.

The chain employs TRBV5-6 and TRBJ1-1, with 7 bases identical to TRBD1. V dropped 6 bases and J dropped 1; count of bases not matched to a gene: 9. This CDR3 is built from 15 residues. Germline lookup yields CDR1 SGHDT and CDR2 YYEEEE. CDR3 nucleotide sequence: TGTGCCAGCACCCGAACCGACAGGGCGAACACTGAAGCTTTCTTT. Its protein is CASTRTDRANTEAFF. Full variable domain (outside the CDR3, taken from reference TRBV5-6 and TRBJ1-1): DAGVTQSPTHLIKTRGQQVTLRCSPKSGHDTVSWYQQALGQGPQFIFQYYEEEERQRGNFPDRFSGHQFPNYSSELNVNALLLGDSALYLCASTRTDRANTEAFFGQGTRLTVV.

V is TRBV24-1 and J is TRBJ2-1; 8 nucleotides line up with TRBD2. The length of the CDR3 is 14 residues. Losses at the gene ends were 7 bases for V and 8 bases for J; bases not matched to a gene: 9. Germline V gives CDR1 KGHDR, CDR2 SFDVKD. CDR3 amino acids: CATSPPGGAHEQFF. In DNA form, the CDR3 reads TGTGCCACCAGCCCCCCGGGAGGGGCGCATGAGCAGTTCTTC.

The chain uses TRBV4-1 and TRBJ2-3, with D unresolved. Germline CDR1 and CDR2: MGHRA and YSYEKL. CDR3 length: 13 amino acids. Trimming took off 10 bases at V and 6 bases at J, with 17 bases between the two ends. The CDR3 here is CATVDLLQDTQYF. In DNA, the CDR3 is TGCGCCACCGTAGATCTGTTACAGGATACGCAGTATTTT.

The CDR3: CASSYQRGGTGELFF. Here the CDR3 DNA reads TGTGCCAGCAGCTATCAGCGGGGAGGCACCGGGGAGCTGTTTTTT. V usage is TRBV5-4 and J usage is TRBJ2-2; 7 bases map to TRBD2. V lost 3 bases and J lost 4; bases outside the gene matches: 6. The germline CDR1 and CDR2 sequences are SGHNT and YYREEE (reference sequence). The CDR3 length is 15 residues.

The J gene is TRBJ2-2, the V gene TRBV7-2, with TRBD1 matching 8 bases. Trimming at V came to 0 bases and at J to 4 bases, leaving 4 bases not matched to a gene. This CDR3 is built from 16 residues. Germline V gene sequence: CDR1 SGHTA, CDR2 FQGNSA. CDR3 in amino acids: CASSLAHGTGTGELFF. The CDR3 nucleotides are TGTGCCAGCAGCTTAGCGCACGGGACAGGCACCGGGGAGCTGTTTTTT.

The sample holds a few counts of this clone. The CDR3 protein is CASSLRDGGETQYF. CDR3 bases: TGCGCCAGCAGCTTGCGTGACGGCGGAGAGACCCAGTACTTC. The chain is built from TRBV5-1 and TRBJ2-5; D remains unclear. CDR3 size: 14 residues. Germline V CDR1 and CDR2: SGHRS, YFSETQ. V was clipped by 1 base and J by 4 bases, with 11 bases between them.

The rearrangement joins TRBV12-3 or TRBV12-4 to TRBJ2-3; 8 bases line up with TRBD1. The CDR3 length is 13 residues. Trimming at V came to 6 bases and at J to 7 bases, leaving 6 bases not matched to a gene. CDR3 region: CASRSTGVNTQYF. The DNA for the CDR3 is TGTGCCAGCAGATCGACAGGGGTTAATACGCAGTATTTT.

Concerning this clone: Other nucleotide sequences from this sample produce the same CDR3. The chain employs TRBV4-1 and TRBJ1-5; D is possibly TRBD1 (5 bases). The germline V gene has CDR1 MGHRA and CDR2 YSYEKL. The germline V and J ends were trimmed by 3 bases and 6 bases, with 12 bases remaining between them. CDR3 length: 14 residues. The CDR3 DNA reads TGCGCCAGCAGCCATTCCCAGGGTGTTCAGCCCCAGCATTTT. It translates to CASSHSQGVQPQHF.